The 15 T cell receptor beta chains reported below all come from one sample, sequenced in a study of blood T cell repertoires in COVID-19 (dated by TCRdb to 2018 to 2021). Library preparation was by the immunoSEQ multiplex PCR assay. In TCRdb, the immuneACCESS table is reduced to in-frame sequences with V and J assigned. These tables do not hold every clone; where another copy was compared, an unresolved V gene accounts for under half, and the others remain unexplained. For this sample the table gives approximately 50,000 clones, of which roughly 92% were detected only once. The ten top clones hold 4.5% to 5.5% of the sample. The sequencing sample was made of peripheral blood. Receptor source: a man aged 50 or older with active COVID-19.

This sequence joins TRBV29-1 and TRBJ1-2; no reliable D call. The CDR3 is 13 amino acids. In germline, CDR1 is SQVTM, CDR2 ANQGSEA. V lost 3 bases, J lost 6 bases, and 14 bases lay in between. The CDR3 region has the DNA TGCAGCGTTGATTCCCACCGAGTTAATGGCTACACCTTC. Protein: CSVDSHRVNGYTF. Full variable domain (rest looked up from reference TRBV29-1 and TRBJ1-2): SAVISQKPSRDICQRGTSLTIQCQVDSQVTMMFWYRQQPGQSLTLIATANQGSEATYESGFVIDKFPISRPNLTFSTLTVSNMSPEDSSIYLCSVDSHRVNGYTFGSGTRLTVV.

The chain recombines TRBV7-2 with TRBJ2-7, with a weak D call TRBD2 (6 bases). The V and J ends lost 5 bases and 4 bases respectively, with 18 bases between them. CDR3 length: 15 residues. CDR1 is SGHTA and CDR2 is FQGNSA in the germline V gene. This CDR3 is CASSRVAARGYEQYF. The CDR3 bases are TGTGCCAGCAGCAGAGTAGCGGCACGGGGGTACGAGCAGTACTTC.

The chain links TRBV5-5 to TRBJ1-5, with D unresolved. From germline, CDR1 is SGHKS and CDR2 YYEKEE (reference sequence). The CDR3 spans 13 residues. V gave up 6 bases and J gave up 4 bases, with 11 bases separating them. The DNA for the CDR3 is TGTGCCAGCACCGAGGGTTTTAATCAGCCCCAGCATTTT. This gives the protein CASTEGFNQPQHF.

The rearrangement joins TRBV10-3 to TRBJ2-4, with a weak D call TRBD1 (5 bases). CDR1 ENHRY and CDR2 SYGVKD come from the germline V gene. CDR3 length equals 14 residues. With 2 bases removed from V and 7 bases from J, the gap between germline ends came to 12 bases. CDR3 nucleotides: TGTGCCATCAGTGAGGGCAGGGTCGGTAACATTCAGTACTTC. Protein sequence: CAISEGRVGNIQYF.

The CDR3 DNA reads TGCGCCAGCAGTGAGTGGGACTATTCCGGGGAGCTGTTTTTT. Protein sequence: CASSEWDYSGELFF. This chain joins TRBV10-2 and TRBJ2-2; TRBD2 aligns across 7 bases. This CDR3 contains 14 residues. Germline CDR1 reads WSHSY; CDR2 reads SAAADI. Trimming cost V 1 base and J 6 bases; bases outside gene matches: 2.

The chain couples TRBV5-1 to TRBJ2-3, with TRBD2 identical over 8 bases. The ends lost 0 bases at V and 2 bases at J; junction bases unmatched: 8. Germline V gives CDR1 SGHRS, CDR2 YFSETQ. The CDR3 extends over 17 amino acids. The CDR3 sequence is CASSLGLTGGNTDTQYF. CDR3 nucleotide sequence: TGCGCCAGCAGCTTGGGGTTGACGGGGGGGAACACAGATACGCAGTATTTT.

This chain links TRBV10-3 with TRBJ1-1; D may be TRBD1 (5 bases). The germline V gene has CDR1 ENHRY and CDR2 SYGVKD. The CDR3 length is 13 residues. V shed 0 bases and J shed 7 bases, with 9 bases lying between them. In DNA form, the CDR3 reads TGTGCCATCAGTGAGTCGGGGGGTAATGAAGCTTTCTTT. It codes for CAISESGGNEAFF.

The chain combines TRBV2 with TRBJ2-1, with TRBD2 matching 12 bases. This CDR3 contains 15 residues. CDR1 is SNHLY and CDR2 is FYNNEI in the germline V gene. The V and J ends lost 6 bases and 5 bases, in that order; junction bases with no gene match: 5. This CDR3 is CASRTRTSGNNEQFF. DNA of the CDR3: TGTGCCAGCAGAACTAGGACTAGCGGGAACAATGAGCAGTTCTTC.

V gene TRBV6-1 combines with J gene TRBJ1-6; D may be TRBD1 (6 bases). Trimming shortened V by 4 bases and J by 2 bases, and 12 bases separated the two germline ends. CDR1 and CDR2 (germline): MNHNS, SASEGT. The CDR3 totals 16 residues. The CDR3 loop reads CASSGGGGTYNSPLHF. The CDR3, as DNA: TGTGCCAGCAGTGGAGGGGGGGGCACCTATAATTCACCCCTCCACTTT.

The chain couples TRBV11-2 to TRBJ2-3, with D maybe TRBD1 (6 bases). The CDR3 consists of 15 residues. V dropped 5 bases and J dropped 0 bases, with 12 bases sitting between them. The germline V gene encodes CDR1 SGHAT and CDR2 FQNNGV. CDR3 DNA: TGTGCCAGCAGCACGGGACAAACTAGCACAGATACGCAGTATTTT. Residues: CASSTGQTSTDTQYF.

The rearrangement joins TRBV24-1 to TRBJ1-2, with D maybe TRBD1 (5 bases). Trimming pared 5 bases from V and 4 bases from J, leaving 16 bases between. Germline CDR1 and CDR2: KGHDR and SFDVKD. CDR3 length: 15 residues. The CDR3 is CATSGGQVGFYGYTF. CDR3 coding DNA: TGTGCCACCAGTGGGGGCCAGGTGGGATTCTATGGCTACACCTTC.

The chain joins TRBV18 to TRBJ2-7; 8 bases align to TRBD1. This CDR3 has 16 amino acids. Germline V gene lookup returns CDR1 KGHSH and CDR2 LQKENI. With 8 bases clipped from V and 0 bases from J, the junction kept 12 bases outside the gene matches. CDR3 coding DNA: TGTGCCAGCCGAGTGGGACAGGCGACCAGCTCCTACGAGCAGTACTTC. This translates into CASRVGQATSSYEQYF.

The chain has TRBV5-1 and TRBJ1-2, with D maybe TRBD1 (6 bases). CDR1 and CDR2 from the germline V gene are SGHRS and YFSETQ. This CDR3 spans 15 amino acids. The germline V and J ends were trimmed by 4 bases and 2 bases, with 15 bases remaining between them. The CDR3 loop is CASSEGHFPNYGYTF. CDR3 nucleotides: TGCGCCAGCAGCGAGGGACACTTTCCGAACTATGGCTACACCTTC.

J is TRBJ2-5 and V is TRBV15; weak D call: TRBD2 (5 bases). Germline CDR1 and CDR2: LNHNV and YYDKDF (reference sequence). The ends were cut back, 0 bases at V and 0 bases at J, with 14 bases in the middle. This CDR3 is built from 17 residues. The CDR3 sequence: CATSRDPSGLYQETQYF. CDR3 coding DNA: TGTGCCACCAGCAGAGATCCGAGCGGATTGTACCAAGAGACCCAGTACTTC.

The rearrangement links TRBV28 to TRBJ1-1; 9 bases are a match to TRBD1. CDR1 is MDHEN and CDR2 is SYDVKM in the germline V gene. The CDR3 spans 16 residues. V lost 6 bases to trimming and J lost 3 bases; unmatched junction nucleotides: 11. The DNA of the CDR3 is TGTGCCAGCAGGTCACCCGGGACAGGGTGGTACACTGAAGCTTTCTTT. This translates into CASRSPGTGWYTEAFF.